This TCR beta chain was recovered during a study of T cell repertoires in cytomegalovirus infection. Study information: CMV infection plus the matching HLA type was flagged by public TCR beta signatures. General study points: It was HLA-C-restricted CMV-specific TCR beta clonotypes that dominated the response ex vivo. The cumulative frequency of public TCR beta families identified carriers of CMV plus the relevant HLA.

TCRdb re-analysed the reads in MiXCR, keeping a single row per CDR3 protein. Of some 180,000 distinct CDR3 sequences detected, roughly 17% appear once; the ten largest clones hold under 30%. This clonotype was found a few times. Its specificity is unknown. CDR1 ENHRY and CDR2 SYGVKD come from the germline V gene. The CDR3 spans 12 residues. Trimming shortened V by 2 bases and J by 4 bases, and 6 bases separated the two germline ends. The sequence came from a human donor in good health (CMV status not recorded). Some clones in this sample may be carry-over from other donors' samples. Sequenced input: CD8+ T cells from PBMCs. The V gene is TRBV10-3, the J gene TRBJ2-7; D gene ambiguous. The CDR3 nucleotides are TGTGCCATCAGTGAGGATGAGTACGAGCAGTACTTC. Residues: CAISEDEYEQYF.